This entry lists 27 T cell receptor beta chains sequenced from one sample in a study of cytomegalovirus exposure and HLA in healthy donors. It was with 60 Vbeta and 13 Jbeta primers that the PCR ran. Method: immunoSEQ multiplex PCR; TCRdb's copy keeps in-frame clones and lacks some. The data contain about 190,000 clones, about 85% of them singletons. Sequenced sample: PBMCs. The origin of the receptors is a man aged 45-65 years in good health and CMV-seronegative.

The CDR3, as DNA: TGTGCCAGCAGCTCCCCTTCCCCGGGTTCACCCCTCCACTTT. Translating it yields CASSSPSPGSPLHF. The chain is built from TRBV5-6 and TRBJ1-6, with unresolved D. The CDR3 length is 14 residues. Germline CDR1 and CDR2: SGHDT and YYEEEE. Trimming took 3 bases from V and 9 from J, leaving 13 bases between them.

CDR3 coding DNA: TGTGCCAGCAGCGTCCGGACAGAGCCTTCCGGGGAGCTGTTTTTT. It encodes CASSVRTEPSGELFF. This sequence joins TRBV9 and TRBJ2-2; possibly TRBD1 for D (6 bases). V lost 2 bases and J lost 6, with 14 bases in between. CDR1 is SGDLS and CDR2 is YYNGEE in the germline V gene. The CDR3 runs 15 residues.

The V call is TRBV19, the J call TRBJ2-7; 10 bases map to TRBD1. The CDR3 is 14 residues long. V lost 3 bases, J lost 2 bases, and 1 base stayed unmatched. Germline loops: CDR1 LNHDA, CDR2 SQIVND (reference sequence). The CDR3 reads CASSIGQGAYEQYF. In DNA, the CDR3 is TGTGCCAGTAGTATCGGACAGGGGGCCTACGAGCAGTACTTC.

This clone has only one observation. V usage is TRBV11-2 and J usage is TRBJ1-6; 7 bases align to TRBD1. This CDR3 spans 15 amino acids. The germline gives CDR1 SGHAT, CDR2 FQNNGV. J was trimmed by 7 bases and V by 4 bases; bases with no gene match: 7. The CDR3 region has the DNA TGTGCCAGCAGCTCCCCGGGACAGATAAATTCACCCCTCCACTTT. Protein: CASSSPGQINSPLHF.

In this sample, this clone turned up a few times. V is TRBV11-3 and J is TRBJ2-7; D remains ambiguous. Trimming left V 5 bases short and J 7 bases short, with 12 bases between. The CDR3 contains 12 residues. Germline values: CDR1 SGHNT, CDR2 YENEEA. The chain's CDR3 is CASSRNEQEQYF. CDR3 bases: TGTGCCAGCAGCCGTAACGAGCAAGAGCAGTACTTC.

The CDR3, as DNA: TGTGCCAGCAGCGTAGGTGGGCTGGGCCAAGAGACCCAGTACTTC. Translated, it gives CASSVGGLGQETQYF. The chain is built from TRBV9 and TRBJ2-5; D gene uncertain. The CDR3 totals 15 residues. In germline, CDR1 is SGDLS, CDR2 YYNGEE. Trimming took 0 bases from V and 1 from J, leaving 10 bases between them.

The V call is TRBV7-2, the J call TRBJ2-7; D uncertain. The CDR3 runs to 13 residues. The germline V and J ends were trimmed by 4 bases and 2 bases, with 9 bases remaining between them. Per germline, CDR1 SGHTA and CDR2 FQGNSA. The CDR3 sequence is CASSSESAYEQYF. CDR3 DNA: TGTGCCAGCAGCTCCGAGAGCGCCTACGAGCAGTACTTC.

The chain couples TRBV18 to TRBJ2-7; 9 bases align to TRBD2. There are 18 residues in the CDR3. CDR1 is KGHSH, CDR2 LQKENI, per germline. V was pared by 1 base and J by 4 bases, with 14 bases of the junction left unmatched. The CDR3 sequence is CASSPRTASGTNPYEQYF. In DNA form, the CDR3 reads TGTGCCAGCTCACCACGTACAGCTAGCGGGACGAACCCTTACGAGCAGTACTTC.

This sequence joins TRBV4-3 and TRBJ1-6; no clear D gene. Between the trimmed V and J ends, which lost 3 bases and 5 bases, there was a span of 14 bases. Germline assignment: CDR1 LGHNA and CDR2 YSLEER. This CDR3 is built from 16 residues. The CDR3 DNA sequence: TGCGCCAGCAGCCAGCACGGCGGGGTAGATAATTCACCCCTCCACTTT. Its translation is CASSQHGGVDNSPLHF.

The chain joins TRBV4-1 to TRBJ2-2; TRBD2 aligns across 11 bases. The ends lost 1 base at V and 1 base at J; junction bases unmatched: 2. CDR3 length: 17 amino acids. In germline, CDR1 is MGHRA, CDR2 YSYEKL. CDR3: CASSQGLAGGNTGELFF. The CDR3 region has the DNA TGCGCCAGCAGCCAAGGGCTAGCGGGGGGGAACACCGGGGAGCTGTTTTTT.

The CDR3 region is CATRAPFAVEQYF. Here the CDR3 DNA reads TGTGCCACCAGGGCCCCTTTTGCGGTCGAGCAGTACTTC. J is TRBJ2-7 and V is TRBV19, with D possibly matching TRBD1 (5 bases). The V gene lost 10 bases and the J gene lost 6 bases, with 19 bases spanning the gap. The CDR3 length is 13 residues. The germline CDR1 and CDR2 sequences are LNHDA and SQIVND (reference sequence). The full variable domain, in which reference TRBV19 and TRBJ2-7 provide the parts outside the CDR3, is DGGITQSPKYLFRKEGQNVTLSCEQNLNHDAMYWYRQDPGQGLRLIYYSQIVNDFQKGDIAEGYSVSREKKESFPLTVTSAQKNPTAFYLCATRAPFAVEQYFGPGTRLTVT.

V is TRBV2 and J is TRBJ2-5, with 8 nucleotides matching TRBD2. V gave up 7 bases and J gave up 2 bases; unmatched junction bases: 6. CDR1 and CDR2 (germline): SNHLY, FYNNEI. The CDR3 runs 14 residues. In DNA, the CDR3 is TGTGCCAGCACCCCGGGGGGGAGGCAAGAGACCCAGTACTTC. Translation: CASTPGGRQETQYF.

The chain is built from TRBV27 and TRBJ2-7; D is perhaps TRBD1 (5 bases). Between the trimmed V and J ends, which lost 0 bases and 4 bases, there was a span of 13 bases. The CDR3 runs to 15 residues. CDR1 MNHEY and CDR2 SMNVEV come from the germline V gene (reference sequence). CDR3 bases: TGTGCCAGCAGTTTATCTTGGCAGGGCGGATACGAGCAGTACTTC. Protein sequence: CASSLSWQGGYEQYF.

The V gene is TRBV15, the J gene TRBJ1-5; D unclear. Germline V lookup: CDR1 LNHNV, CDR2 YYDKDF (reference sequence). The ends were cut back, 1 base at V and 3 bases at J, with 10 bases in the middle. The CDR3 runs 15 residues. The CDR3 here is CATSRVGQANQPQHF. CDR3 bases: TGTGCCACCAGCAGAGTGGGCCAGGCCAATCAGCCCCAGCATTTT.

The gene calls are TRBV9 and TRBJ2-2; 7 bases agree with TRBD1. This CDR3 has 16 residues. Germline CDR1 is SGDLS and CDR2 is YYNGEE. V lost 2 bases and J lost 4; bases outside the gene matches: 8. In DNA, the CDR3 is TGTGCCAGCAGCGTCCATTCGACAGGGTCCACCGGGGAGCTGTTTTTT. Translated, it gives CASSVHSTGSTGELFF.

The chain employs TRBV4-2 and TRBJ1-2; 7 bases agree with TRBD1. CDR1 is LGHNA, CDR2 YNFKEQ, per germline. The CDR3 runs 15 residues. V was clipped by 0 bases and J by 7 bases; unmatched bases: 8. The CDR3 DNA follows: TGTGCCAGCAGCCAAGAACACAGGGGATCGAGTGGCTACACCTTC. This sequence encodes CASSQEHRGSSGYTF.

The chain has TRBV18 and TRBJ2-7, with D perhaps TRBD2 (5 bases). V was shortened by 2 bases and J by 6 bases, with 14 bases between the two germline ends. The germline V gene encodes CDR1 KGHSH and CDR2 LQKENI. The CDR3 spans 14 residues. The CDR3, as DNA: TGTGCCAGCTCACCAGGGGTGGTGGGGAGCGAGCAGTACTTC. Residues: CASSPGVVGSEQYF.

The gene calls are TRBV19 and TRBJ1-5; D gene uncertain. The germline CDR1 and CDR2 sequences are LNHDA and SQIVND (reference sequence). Trimming shortened V by 8 bases and J by 5 bases, and 7 bases separated the two germline ends. This CDR3 region has 11 residues. The DNA for the CDR3 is TGTGCCAGTGGTGCAGATCAGCCCCAGCATTTT. Translated: CASGADQPQHF.

This clone was recorded a few times. The V gene is TRBV7-8, the J gene TRBJ1-5; D not resolved. The CDR3 has 15 amino acids. CDR1 SGHVS and CDR2 FQNEAQ come from the germline V gene. With 3 bases removed from V and 2 bases from J, the gap between germline ends came to 11 bases. DNA of the CDR3: TGTGCCAGCAGCTTTGCCGAGAGGGGCAATCAGCCCCAGCATTTT. Protein product: CASSFAERGNQPQHF.

The chain recombines TRBV6-1 with TRBJ1-1, with D possibly being TRBD1 (6 bases). Trimming removed 8 bases at V and 1 base at J, with 14 bases between. The germline V gene encodes CDR1 MNHNS and CDR2 SASEGT. CDR3 length: 14 residues. This CDR3 reads CASGEGEANTEAFF. Written as DNA, the CDR3 is TGTGCCAGCGGGGAGGGGGAGGCGAACACTGAAGCTTTCTTT.

This clone was counted a few times. The chain couples TRBV4-3 to TRBJ2-1; 9 bases fit TRBD1. CDR3 length: 17 amino acids. Germline lookup yields CDR1 LGHNA and CDR2 YSLEER. V dropped 0 bases and J dropped 5; count of bases not matched to a gene: 8. CDR3 DNA sequence: TGCGCCAGCAGCCAAGAACAGGGGGCGGCCATTCACAATGAGCAGTTCTTC. Its translation: CASSQEQGAAIHNEQFF.

CDR3 amino acids: CASSRRGQAYEQYF. The CDR3 DNA follows: TGTGCCAGCAGCCGAAGAGGTCAAGCCTACGAGCAGTACTTC. The genes are TRBV14 and TRBJ2-7; D gene unclear. Germline V gene data show CDR1 as SGHDN and CDR2 as FVKESK. The CDR3 extends over 14 amino acids. Trimming left V 4 bases short and J 2 bases short, with 12 bases between. The full variable domain, rest sourced from reference TRBV14 and TRBJ2-7, is EAGVTQFPSHSVIEKGQTVTLRCDPISGHDNLYWYRRVMGKEIKFLLHFVKESKQDESGMPNNRFLAERTGGTYSTLKVQPAELEDSGVYFCASSRRGQAYEQYFGPGTRLTVT.

This clone has a count of ten or more. J is TRBJ2-7 and V is TRBV15; D may be TRBD1 (5 bases). The CDR3 consists of 15 residues. Between the trimmed V and J ends, which lost 0 bases and 5 bases, there was a span of 14 bases. Germline V gene lookup returns CDR1 LNHNV and CDR2 YYDKDF (reference sequence). The DNA for the CDR3 is TGTGCCACCAGCAGAGATCGGCCAGGGTCGGACGAGCAGTACTTC. Its protein is CATSRDRPGSDEQYF.

The chain is built from TRBV11-2 and TRBJ2-7; tentatively, D is TRBD1 (6 bases). The CDR3 extends over 13 amino acids. Per the germline V gene, CDR1 is SGHAT and CDR2 is FQNNGV. V was cut by 5 bases and J by 3 bases, with 11 bases left in between. In nucleotides, the CDR3 is TGTGCCAGCAGCGCCGGGACAATCTACGAGCAGTACTTC. Translation gives CASSAGTIYEQYF.

The gene calls are TRBV7-9 and TRBJ2-1; the D gene is possibly TRBD2 (6 bases). From germline, CDR1 is SEHNR and CDR2 FQNEAQ (reference sequence). The CDR3 has 17 amino acids. V gave up 5 bases and J gave up 0 bases, with 17 bases separating them. This chain's CDR3 is CASSPRLGGYSYNEQFF. The CDR3 nucleotides read TGTGCCAGCAGCCCTCGACTAGGAGGGTACTCCTACAATGAGCAGTTCTTC.

Concerning this clone itself: At the DNA level, this CDR3 is encoded by other sequences in the same sample as well. V usage is TRBV5-6 and J usage is TRBJ1-5; D remains ambiguous. V shed 3 bases and J shed 2 bases, with 12 bases lying between them. The CDR3 has 15 amino acids. CDR1 is SGHDT, CDR2 YYEEEE, per germline. DNA for the CDR3: TGTGCCAGCAGCTCCCATAGCTCCGGCAATCAGCCCCAGCATTTT. Translation gives CASSSHSSGNQPQHF.

The chain uses TRBV6-6 and TRBJ1-6; D may be TRBD1 (5 bases). V was pared by 4 bases and J by 9 bases, with 13 bases between. The CDR3 is 14 residues long. Looked up from germline, CDR1 is MNHNY and CDR2 is SVGAGI (reference sequence). Written as DNA, the CDR3 is TGTGCCAGCAGTTCGACTGAAAGGGGTTCACCCCTCCACTTT. It is translated as CASSSTERGSPLHF.